This T cell receptor beta chain was identified in a study of blood T cell repertoires in COVID-19. Whole-study context: Acute and convalescent COVID-19 samples came from the United States, Italy and Spain.

TCRdb's table, derived via immunoSEQ multiplex PCR, lists solely in-frame clones and lacks some. The sample includes roughly 39,000 clones, approximately 89% of them seen just once. The length of the CDR3 is 18 residues. Losses at the gene ends were 2 bases for V and 0 bases for J; bases not matched to a gene: 10. The J gene is TRBJ2-3, the V gene TRBV23-1; 8 nucleotides align to TRBD2. TRBV23-1 is filed as an ORF, its function uncertain. This clonotype was obtained from a man aged 55-75 years with acute or convalescent COVID-19. Sequenced: peripheral blood. This chain's CDR3 is CASSQGGGTSGSTDTQYF. CDR3 DNA: TGCGCCAGCAGTCAAGGGGGGGGTACTAGCGGAAGCACAGATACGCAGTATTTT.